This record concerns one TCR beta chain sequence. This CDR3 comprises 16 residues. V was clipped by 5 bases and J by 3 bases; unmatched bases: 11. CDR1 and CDR2 (germline): SGHNT, YYREEE (reference sequence). This specimen comes from a study of control samples from healthy donors and cancer patients. Here immunoSEQ multiplex PCR was the method, and the copy in TCRdb shows in-frame clones only, minus some. The repertoire has 160,000 or so clones, nearly 96% of them found once; the top ten carry just over 1%. Sequenced: blood. The chain couples TRBV5-4 to TRBJ2-7; 10 bases line up with TRBD1. This TCR derives from a woman aged 25 to 39 in good health. The CDR3 protein is CASRRTGGDHLYEQYF. The CDR3, as DNA: TGTGCCAGCAGGCGGACAGGGGGGGATCATCTCTACGAGCAGTACTTC.